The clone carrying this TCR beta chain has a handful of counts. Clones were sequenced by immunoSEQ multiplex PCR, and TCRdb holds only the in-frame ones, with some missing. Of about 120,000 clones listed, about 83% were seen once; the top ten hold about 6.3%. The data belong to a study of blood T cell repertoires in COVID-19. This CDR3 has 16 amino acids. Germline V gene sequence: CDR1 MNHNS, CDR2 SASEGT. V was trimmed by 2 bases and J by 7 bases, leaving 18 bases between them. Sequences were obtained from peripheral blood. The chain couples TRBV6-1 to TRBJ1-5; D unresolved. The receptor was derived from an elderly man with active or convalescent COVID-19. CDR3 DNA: TGTGCCAGCAGTGAATCAGTAGGGCGGGTGCGCCAGCCCCAGCATTTT. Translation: CASSESVGRVRQPQHF.